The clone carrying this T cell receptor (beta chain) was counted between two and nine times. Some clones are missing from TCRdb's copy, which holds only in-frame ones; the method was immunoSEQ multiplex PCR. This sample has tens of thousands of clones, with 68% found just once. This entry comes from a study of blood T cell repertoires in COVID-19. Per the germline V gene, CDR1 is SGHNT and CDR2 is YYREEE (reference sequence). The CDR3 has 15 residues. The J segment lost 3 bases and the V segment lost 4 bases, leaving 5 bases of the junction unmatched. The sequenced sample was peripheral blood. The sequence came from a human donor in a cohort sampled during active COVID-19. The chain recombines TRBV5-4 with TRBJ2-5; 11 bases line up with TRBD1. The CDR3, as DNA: TGTGCCAGCAGCCGGACAGGGGGCAGGGAAGAGACCCAGTACTTC. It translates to CASSRTGGREETQYF.